This entry lists 9 T cell receptor beta chains sequenced from one sample in a study of blood T cell repertoires in COVID-19. The repertoire was sequenced with immunoSEQ multiplex PCR; TCRdb's copy has only in-frame clones and lacks some. The data show about 150,000 clones, around 84% seen once. What was sequenced was peripheral blood. The receptors were sampled from a man aged 65 to 85 with acute or convalescent COVID-19.

The rearrangement uses TRBV11-1 and TRBJ2-3; 10 bases are shared with TRBD2. CDR3 length: 14 amino acids. V dropped 2 bases and J dropped 4; count of bases not matched to a gene: 0. Germline lookup yields CDR1 SGHAT and CDR2 FQDESV (reference sequence). CDR3 nucleotides: TGTGCCAGCAGCTTAAGCGGGGGGGCAGATACGCAGTATTTT. The encoded protein is CASSLSGGADTQYF.

CDR3: CASSLGPSRQRETYEQYF. Written as DNA, the CDR3 is TGCGCCAGCAGCTTGGGGCCATCTAGACAGAGAGAGACCTACGAGCAGTACTTC. The V and J genes are TRBV5-1 and TRBJ2-7, with a possible D match to TRBD1 (5 bases). Germline values: CDR1 SGHRS, CDR2 YFSETQ. Trimming stripped 0 bases from V and 2 bases from J, with 21 bases between. The CDR3 has 18 residues. Using reference TRBV5-1 and TRBJ2-7 for the parts outside the CDR3, the full variable domain is KAGVTQTPRYLIKTRGQQVTLSCSPISGHRSVSWYQQTPGQGLQFLFEYFSETQRNKGNFPGRFSGRQFSNSRSEMNVSTLELGDSALYLCASSLGPSRQRETYEQYFGPGTRLTVT.

The chain carries TRBV12-3 or TRBV12-4 and TRBJ1-1, with 11 bases fitting TRBD1. V shed 6 bases, J shed 3 bases, and the junction held 0 bases outside the gene matches. The CDR3 runs to 13 residues. In DNA, the CDR3 is TGTGCCAGCAGGGGACAGGGGGACACTGAAGCTTTCTTT. It codes for CASRGQGDTEAFF.

V is TRBV30 and J is TRBJ2-3; 9 bases line up with TRBD1. Per the germline V gene, CDR1 is GTSNPN and CDR2 is SVGIG (reference sequence). V shed 4 bases, J shed 4 bases, and the junction held 6 bases outside the gene matches. The CDR3 is 14 residues long. CDR3 residues: CAWNRGHGADTQYF. CDR3 coding DNA: TGTGCCTGGAACAGGGGGCATGGAGCAGATACGCAGTATTTT.

CDR3 bases: TGTGCCAGCTCACCTGGCCCCGGGGGGCAGGGAAACACCATATATTTT. Its translation: CASSPGPGGQGNTIYF. The genes are TRBV18 and TRBJ1-3; perhaps TRBD1 as D (6 bases). The germline V gene has CDR1 KGHSH and CDR2 LQKENI. The CDR3 is 16 residues long. The ends were cut back, 3 bases at V and 4 bases at J, with 16 bases in the middle.

The CDR3 loop is CASISGQAFYSNQPQHF. The CDR3 DNA reads TGTGCCAGCATCTCTGGGCAGGCCTTTTATAGCAATCAGCCCCAGCATTTT. The rearrangement joins TRBV28 to TRBJ1-5; D unclear. V lost 7 bases to trimming and J lost 0 bases, with 19 bases between them. This CDR3 has 17 residues. Per the germline V gene, CDR1 is MDHEN and CDR2 is SYDVKM.

The chain has TRBV11-2 and TRBJ2-2, with D unresolved. The CDR3 runs to 13 residues. V was cut by 6 bases and J by 7 bases, with 12 bases left in between. Looked up from germline, CDR1 is SGHAT and CDR2 is FQNNGV. The CDR3 DNA follows: TGTGCCAGCAGGATAGCCGTGGGCGGGGAGCTGTTTTTT. Amino acids: CASRIAVGGELFF. Full variable domain (outside the CDR3, taken from reference TRBV11-2 and TRBJ2-2): EAGVAQSPRYKIIEKRQSVAFWCNPISGHATLYWYQQILGQGPKLLIQFQNNGVVDDSQLPKDRFSAERLKGVDSTLKIQPAKLEDSAVYLCASRIAVGGELFFGEGSRLTVL.

The chain employs TRBV11-2 and TRBJ2-7, with D tentatively TRBD1 (6 bases). The V gene's germline CDR1 is SGHAT and CDR2 FQNNGV. The CDR3 sequence is 12 residues long. V was trimmed by 6 bases and J by 6 bases, leaving 12 bases between them. The CDR3 nucleotides are TGTGCCAGCAGTAATCTCAGGGGCGAGCAGTACTTC. This gives the protein CASSNLRGEQYF. Supplemented by reference TRBV11-2 and TRBJ2-7, the full variable domain reads EAGVAQSPRYKIIEKRQSVAFWCNPISGHATLYWYQQILGQGPKLLIQFQNNGVVDDSQLPKDRFSAERLKGVDSTLKIQPAKLEDSAVYLCASSNLRGEQYFGPGTRLTVT.

The chain is built from TRBV20-1 and TRBJ1-3; TRBD1 matches 8 bases. V lost 3 bases, J lost 5 bases, and 6 bases stayed unmatched. Germline CDR1 is DFQATT and CDR2 is SNEGSKA (reference sequence). The CDR3 length is 14 residues. The CDR3 sequence: CSASPDRARNTIYF. CDR3 DNA sequence: TGCAGTGCTAGTCCGGACAGGGCCCGAAACACCATATATTTT.